Following are 30 T cell receptor beta chains from one sample sequenced in a study of CD8 T cells in ankylosing spondylitis. TCRdb reprocessed the 5' RACE reads via MiXCR and lists one record per CDR3 protein. The repertoire consists of some 450,000 distinct CDR3 sequences, with 17% occurring once and the leading ten covering approximately 1%. Notes on the study in general: A TCR beta motif of roughly 8 highly homologous variants appeared characteristic of ankylosing spondylitis blood.

These receptors have no identified antigens. Sequencing was carried out using blood, either unsorted or a sorted T cell fraction (not recorded which). The receptor source for this set is a male donor with ankylosing spondylitis.

This clonotype was observed a few times. This rearrangement joins TRBV5-5 to TRBJ1-1, with D uncertain. This CDR3 comprises 14 residues. V was cut by 0 bases and J by 1 base, with 7 bases left in between. Germline CDR1 is SGHKS and CDR2 is YYEKEE (reference sequence). The CDR3, as DNA: TGTGCCAGCAGCTTGGGACGGCAGAACACTGAAGCTTTCTTT. Translation: CASSLGRQNTEAFF.

This clonotype was recorded many times. The rearrangement joins TRBV7-3 to TRBJ2-2; D is uncertain. The CDR3 has 15 amino acids. V gave up 3 bases and J gave up 4 bases, with 12 bases separating them. Germline CDR1 SGHTA, CDR2 FQGTGA. CDR3 sequence: CASSFRPVSTGELFF. The CDR3 coding sequence is TGTGCCAGCAGCTTCCGCCCAGTATCCACCGGGGAGCTGTTTTTT.

J is TRBJ1-1 and V is TRBV20-1, with 10 bases aligning to TRBD1. The CDR3 is made up of 15 amino acids. The germline V gene has CDR1 DFQATT and CDR2 SNEGSKA (reference sequence). The junction had 6 bases not matched to a gene; V was cut back by 5 bases and J by 0 bases. The CDR3 loop reads CSARDRGSMNTEAFF. The CDR3 nucleotides read TGCAGTGCTCGGGACAGGGGTTCCATGAACACTGAAGCTTTCTTT.

This clonotype was seen repeatedly, ten times or more. J is TRBJ2-2 and V is TRBV9; D may be TRBD2 (6 bases). The CDR3 consists of 15 residues. Germline values: CDR1 SGDLS, CDR2 YYNGEE. Trimming removed 4 bases at V and 0 bases at J, with 10 bases between. DNA of the CDR3: TGTGCCAGCAGCCCCCGGGGGACGAACACCGGGGAGCTGTTTTTT. This sequence encodes CASSPRGTNTGELFF.

This clonotype has only a few counts. This chain connects TRBV30 to TRBJ1-5; no definite D call. CDR3 length equals 17 residues. The germline CDR1 and CDR2 sequences are GTSNPN and SVGIG (reference sequence). Trimming pared 2 bases from V and 5 bases from J, leaving 22 bases between. CDR3 coding DNA: TGTGCCTGGAGTTCATCCAGGTTTGAGGAATGGGATCAGCCCCAGCATTTT. Translation gives CAWSSSRFEEWDQPQHF.

This clonotype has a count of ten or more. V is TRBV3-1 and J is TRBJ1-2, with D perhaps TRBD1 (6 bases). Trimming cost V 4 bases and J 3 bases, with 6 bases left between them. The CDR3 spans 12 residues. Per germline, CDR1 LGHDT and CDR2 YNNKEL (reference sequence). This CDR3 is CASSRTDYGYTF. CDR3 nucleotide sequence: TGTGCCAGCAGCCGGACAGACTATGGCTACACCTTC.

The CDR3 region is CASSSGPGAFF. CDR3 coding DNA: TGTGCCAGCAGCAGCGGCCCCGGGGCTTTCTTT. The chain employs TRBV7-9 and TRBJ1-1; no clear D gene. The CDR3 has 11 amino acids. Germline CDR1 and CDR2: SEHNR and FQNEAQ (reference sequence). V lost 5 bases, J lost 11 bases, and 12 bases lay in between.

The rearrangement joins TRBV6-1 to TRBJ1-1; D not resolved. The germline CDR1 and CDR2 sequences are MNHNS and SASEGT. The CDR3 loop spans 13 amino acids. The V end lost 6 bases, the J end lost 1 base, and 9 bases lay between the germline ends. The CDR3 spells CASRRTKNTEAFF. The CDR3 nucleotides read TGTGCCAGCAGGAGAACAAAGAACACTGAAGCTTTCTTT.

The rearrangement uses TRBV28 and TRBJ1-2, with TRBD1 identical over 10 bases. CDR1 and CDR2 (germline): MDHEN, SYDVKM. The CDR3 sequence is 14 residues long. With V trimmed by 5 bases and J by 2 bases, 2 bases remained unmatched. CDR3 region: CASSQGQGNYGYTF. CDR3 in DNA: TGTGCCAGCAGTCAGGGACAGGGGAACTATGGCTACACCTTC.

The table lists this clonotype with a few counts. The V and J genes are TRBV11-2 and TRBJ1-1; D might be TRBD1 (5 bases). The V gene's germline CDR1 is SGHAT and CDR2 FQNNGV. The CDR3 is made up of 12 amino acids. The V end was cut by 1 base, the J end by 7 bases, with 7 bases between. The DNA for the CDR3 is TGTGCCAGCAGCTTAGTTAGGGGTGAAGCTTTCTTT. Its protein is CASSLVRGEAFF.

The V call is TRBV4-2, the J call TRBJ2-2; 11 bases line up with TRBD2. The length of the CDR3 is 19 residues. Germline CDR1 LGHNA, CDR2 YNFKEQ. Losses at the gene ends were 1 base for V and 5 bases for J; bases not matched to a gene: 12. The CDR3, as DNA: TGTGCCAGCAGCCAAGGGACTAGCGGGCAACTAACCAAGACCGGGGAGCTGTTTTTT. Protein: CASSQGTSGQLTKTGELFF.

The CDR3 loop is CASTVGQGYGYTF. The DNA for the CDR3 is TGTGCCAGCACCGTTGGACAGGGCTATGGCTACACCTTC. The chain has TRBV28 and TRBJ1-2; 8 bases match TRBD1. The CDR3 is 13 residues long. CDR1 is MDHEN, CDR2 SYDVKM, per germline. With V trimmed by 7 bases and J by 4 bases, 5 bases remained unmatched.

The V gene is TRBV6-2 or TRBV6-3, the J gene TRBJ1-4; perhaps TRBD1 as D (5 bases). The CDR3 runs 15 residues. CDR1 MNHEY and CDR2 SVGEGT come from the germline V gene. V shed 6 bases and J shed 5 bases, with 16 bases lying between them. DNA of the CDR3: TGTGCCAGCAGATTTCCGGGACCGACAAATGAAAAACTGTTTTTT. Its translation is CASRFPGPTNEKLFF.

V is TRBV20-1 and J is TRBJ1-6, with 8 bases matching TRBD1. V shed 0 bases and J 9 bases; nucleotides not matched to a gene: 10. This CDR3 comprises 16 residues. Per the germline V gene, CDR1 is DFQATT and CDR2 is SNEGSKA (reference sequence). Here the CDR3 reads CSARERVGDRSSPLHF. The DNA for the CDR3 is TGCAGTGCTAGAGAGAGAGTGGGGGACAGGAGTTCACCCCTCCACTTT.

The CDR3 region is CASSQAGTSGSNEQFF. The CDR3 region has the DNA TGTGCCAGCAGCCAAGCCGGGACTAGCGGCTCCAATGAGCAGTTCTTC. The chain combines TRBV4-2 with TRBJ2-1, with TRBD2 matching over 11 bases. CDR1 and CDR2 (germline): LGHNA, YNFKEQ. CDR3 length: 16 residues. Unmatched junction bases numbered 5, after V lost 1 base and J lost 6 bases.

This chain connects TRBV5-1 to TRBJ2-1, with 12 bases matching TRBD2. This CDR3 comprises 18 residues. Germline assignment: CDR1 SGHRS and CDR2 YFSETQ. V lost 3 bases, J lost 7 bases, and 14 bases stayed unmatched. CDR3 DNA: TGCGCCAGCAGCTACCGGATGTCTAGCGGGGGGGGATTGAATGAGCAGTTCTTC. Its translation: CASSYRMSSGGGLNEQFF.

This chain uses TRBV20-1 with TRBJ1-2, with TRBD1 identical over 8 bases. The V segment lost 6 bases and the J segment 4 bases; nucleotides outside the gene matches: 16. The CDR3 is made up of 16 amino acids. Germline assignment: CDR1 DFQATT and CDR2 SNEGSKA (reference sequence). The CDR3 reads CSAPGDRPKVGYGYTF. The CDR3 DNA follows: TGCAGTGCCCCTGGGGACAGGCCCAAGGTGGGCTATGGCTACACCTTC.

This clonotype was found many times. The chain recombines TRBV20-1 with TRBJ2-3, with 9 positions matching TRBD2. The CDR3 runs 14 residues. CDR1 DFQATT and CDR2 SNEGSKA come from the germline V gene (reference sequence). V dropped 6 bases and J dropped 8; count of bases not matched to a gene: 12. Here the CDR3 reads CSARGAGGTSTQYF. In DNA form, the CDR3 reads TGCAGTGCCCGGGGAGCGGGGGGCACCTCTACGCAGTATTTT.

This clonotype has more than one count but fewer than ten. CDR3 nucleotides: TGTGCCAGCAGCTTCACAGGGGCCCACTACGAGCAGTACTTC. Its translation: CASSFTGAHYEQYF. The chain carries TRBV7-2 and TRBJ2-7, with TRBD1 matching over 7 bases. The CDR3 has 14 residues. In germline, CDR1 is SGHTA, CDR2 FQGNSA. V gave up 3 bases and J gave up 3 bases; unmatched junction bases: 5.

Ten or more counts support this clonotype. This chain uses TRBV2 with TRBJ1-2; D perhaps matches TRBD1 (6 bases). CDR1 is SNHLY and CDR2 is FYNNEI in the germline V gene. Trimming left V 4 bases short and J 6 bases short, with 15 bases between. The CDR3 extends over 14 amino acids. The CDR3 bases are TGTGCCAGCAGTGGGGGGGGGCAGCTTCATGGCTACACCTTC. It specifies CASSGGGQLHGYTF.

The chain couples TRBV28 to TRBJ2-7; maybe TRBD1 (6 bases). Germline V gene lookup returns CDR1 MDHEN and CDR2 SYDVKM. The CDR3 loop spans 12 amino acids. The V and J ends lost 8 bases and 7 bases respectively, with 15 bases between them. The CDR3 spells CASRDTPREQYF. DNA for the CDR3: TGTGCCAGCCGGGACACCCCTAGAGAGCAGTACTTC. The variable domain in full, completed from reference TRBV28 and TRBJ2-7, reads DVKVTQSSRYLVKRTGEKVFLECVQDMDHENMFWYRQDPGLGLRLIYFSYDVKMKEKGDIPEGYSVSREKKERFSLILESASTNQTSMYLCASRDTPREQYFGPGTRLTVT.

The V and J genes are TRBV24-1 and TRBJ2-7; perhaps TRBD2 as D (6 bases). Looked up from germline, CDR1 is KGHDR and CDR2 is SFDVKD. V dropped 4 bases and J dropped 0 bases, with 15 bases sitting between them. The CDR3 runs to 16 residues. CDR3 amino acids: CATSDGDSSSSYEQYF. The CDR3 nucleotides read TGTGCCACCAGTGACGGGGACTCTTCTAGCTCCTACGAGCAGTACTTC.

This clonotype showed up just a few times. The V and J genes are TRBV7-2 and TRBJ2-3; maybe TRBD2 (6 bases). This CDR3 region has 17 residues. Per the germline V gene, CDR1 is SGHTA and CDR2 is FQGNSA. The germline V and J ends were trimmed by 1 base and 2 bases, with 16 bases remaining between them. The DNA for the CDR3 is TGTGCCAGCAGCTTAGTTCGGGCGGGATGGGTCACAGATACGCAGTATTTT. The encoded protein is CASSLVRAGWVTDTQYF.

CDR3 in DNA: TGCGCCAGCAACATGTTAGGGCGGACAGATACGCAGTATTTT. It is translated as CASNMLGRTDTQYF. V gene TRBV5-1 combines with J gene TRBJ2-3; D is undetermined. The CDR3 runs to 14 residues. The V end lost 6 bases, the J end lost 3 bases, and 14 bases lay between the germline ends. Per germline, CDR1 SGHRS and CDR2 YFSETQ.

The chain joins TRBV27 to TRBJ1-1, with 7 bases fitting TRBD1. This CDR3 has 13 amino acids. The germline V gene has CDR1 MNHEY and CDR2 SMNVEV (reference sequence). Trimming took 6 bases from V and 3 from J; bases not matched to a gene: 4. The CDR3 sequence: CASRPRGYTEAFF. The CDR3 DNA sequence: TGTGCCAGCAGACCCAGGGGGTACACTGAAGCTTTCTTT.

This clonotype was detected ten times or more. The rearrangement uses TRBV12-3 or TRBV12-4 and TRBJ1-5; 7 bases agree with TRBD1. V shed 6 bases, J shed 6 bases, and the junction held 8 bases outside the gene matches. CDR3 length: 14 residues. The CDR3 spells CASSSRQGPQPQHF. Here the CDR3 DNA reads TGTGCCAGCAGCTCAAGACAGGGCCCTCAGCCCCAGCATTTT.

The CDR3 DNA reads as TGCAGTGCTAGAGAACAGGCCGACACTGAAGCTTTCTTT. This codes for CSAREQADTEAFF. This rearrangement joins TRBV20-1 to TRBJ1-1; tentatively, D is TRBD1 (5 bases). The V and J ends lost 0 bases and 3 bases respectively, with 8 bases between them. The germline gives CDR1 DFQATT, CDR2 SNEGSKA (reference sequence). The CDR3 loop spans 13 amino acids.

In this sample, this clonotype turned up a few times. This chain joins TRBV3-1 and TRBJ2-2; 8 bases match TRBD2. Per the germline V gene, CDR1 is LGHDT and CDR2 is YNNKEL (reference sequence). V lost 11 bases and J lost 1; bases outside the gene matches: 6. This CDR3 spans 14 amino acids. The CDR3 bases are TGTGCCGTTAGACTAGCGATGAACACCGGGGAGCTGTTTTTT. Protein product: CAVRLAMNTGELFF.

The genes are TRBV7-8 and TRBJ1-6; no reliable D call. CDR1 and CDR2 from the germline V gene are SGHVS and FQNEAQ. The CDR3 spans 13 residues. Trimming cost V 3 bases and J 9 bases, with 9 bases left between them. The CDR3 loop is CASSFREGSPLHF. The CDR3 nucleotides are TGTGCCAGCAGCTTTAGGGAGGGTTCACCCCTCCACTTT.

In its sample, this clonotype was seen a few times. The J gene is TRBJ1-1, the V gene TRBV2; possible D gene TRBD1, 5 bases. This CDR3 region has 14 residues. Trimming removed 5 bases from V and 0 bases from J, with 10 bases in between. Germline V CDR1 and CDR2: SNHLY, FYNNEI. Here the CDR3 DNA reads TGTGCCAGCAGTTACAGGAGTATGAACACTGAAGCTTTCTTT. It specifies CASSYRSMNTEAFF. Using reference TRBV2 and TRBJ1-1 for the parts outside the CDR3, the full variable domain is EPEVTQTPSHQVTQMGQEVILRCVPISNHLYFYWYRQILGQKVEFLVSFYNNEISEKSEIFDDQFSVERPDGSNFTLKIRSTKLEDSAMYFCASSYRSMNTEAFFGQGTRLTVV.